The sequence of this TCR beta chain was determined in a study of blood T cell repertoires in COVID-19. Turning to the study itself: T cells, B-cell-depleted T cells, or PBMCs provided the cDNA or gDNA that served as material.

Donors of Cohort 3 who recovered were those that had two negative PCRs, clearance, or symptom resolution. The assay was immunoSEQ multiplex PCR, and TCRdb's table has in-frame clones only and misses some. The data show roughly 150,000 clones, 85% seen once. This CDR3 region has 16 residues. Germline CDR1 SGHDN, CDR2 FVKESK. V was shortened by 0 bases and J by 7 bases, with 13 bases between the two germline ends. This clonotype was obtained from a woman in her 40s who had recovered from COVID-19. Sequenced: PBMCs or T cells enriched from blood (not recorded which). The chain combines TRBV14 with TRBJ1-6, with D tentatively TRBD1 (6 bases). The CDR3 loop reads CASSQDGGARNSPLHF. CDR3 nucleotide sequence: TGTGCCAGCAGCCAAGATGGGGGGGCGCGGAATTCACCCCTCCACTTT.